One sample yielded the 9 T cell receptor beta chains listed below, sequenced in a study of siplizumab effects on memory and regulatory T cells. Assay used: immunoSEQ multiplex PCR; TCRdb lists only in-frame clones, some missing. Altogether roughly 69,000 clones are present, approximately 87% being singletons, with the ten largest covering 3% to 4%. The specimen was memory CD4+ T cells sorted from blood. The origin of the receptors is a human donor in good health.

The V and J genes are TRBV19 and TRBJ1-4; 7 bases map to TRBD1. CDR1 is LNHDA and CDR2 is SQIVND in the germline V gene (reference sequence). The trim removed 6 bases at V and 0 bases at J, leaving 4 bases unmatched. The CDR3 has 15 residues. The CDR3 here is CASRVQGPTNEKLFF. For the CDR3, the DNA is TGTGCCAGTAGGGTACAGGGGCCAACTAATGAAAAACTGTTTTTT.

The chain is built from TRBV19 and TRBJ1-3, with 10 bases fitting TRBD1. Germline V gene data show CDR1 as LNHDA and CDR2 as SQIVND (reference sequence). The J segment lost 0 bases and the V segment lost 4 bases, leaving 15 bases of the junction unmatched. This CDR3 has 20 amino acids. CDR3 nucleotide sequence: TGTGCCAGTAGTACGATCCGGGGGACAGGGGCGACTCACTCTGGAAACACCATATATTTT. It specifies CASSTIRGTGATHSGNTIYF.

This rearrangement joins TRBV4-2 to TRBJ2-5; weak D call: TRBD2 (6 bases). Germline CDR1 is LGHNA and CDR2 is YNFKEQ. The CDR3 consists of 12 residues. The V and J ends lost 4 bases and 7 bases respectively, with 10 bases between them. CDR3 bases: TGTGCCAGCAGCCGGGAGGTTGGGACCCAGTACTTC. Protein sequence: CASSREVGTQYF.

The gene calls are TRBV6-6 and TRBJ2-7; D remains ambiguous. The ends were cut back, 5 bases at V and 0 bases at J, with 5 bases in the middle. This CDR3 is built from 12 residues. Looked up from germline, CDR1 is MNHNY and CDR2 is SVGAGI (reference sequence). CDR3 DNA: TGTGCCAGCAGTCAGAGCTCCTACGAGCAGTACTTC. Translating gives CASSQSSYEQYF.

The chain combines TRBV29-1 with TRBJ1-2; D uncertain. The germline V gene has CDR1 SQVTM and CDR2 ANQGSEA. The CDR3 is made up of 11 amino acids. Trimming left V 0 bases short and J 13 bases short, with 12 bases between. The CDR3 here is CSVEEGFLGTF. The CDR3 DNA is TGCAGCGTTGAAGAGGGCTTCCTCGGCACCTTC.

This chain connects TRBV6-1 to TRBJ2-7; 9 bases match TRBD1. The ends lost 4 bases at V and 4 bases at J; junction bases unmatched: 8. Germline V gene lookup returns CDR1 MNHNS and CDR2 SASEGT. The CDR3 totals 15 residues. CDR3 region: CASSGPGTGLYEQYF. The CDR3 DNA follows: TGTGCCAGCAGTGGACCCGGGACAGGGCTTTACGAGCAGTACTTC.

The CDR3 spells CASSLDHGDTQYF. The CDR3 nucleotides are TGTGCCAGCAGCTTAGATCACGGAGATACGCAGTATTTT. The J gene is TRBJ2-3, the V gene TRBV11-3; no clear D gene. V was cut by 0 bases and J by 5 bases, with 6 bases left in between. Germline V gene sequence: CDR1 SGHNT, CDR2 YENEEA. The CDR3 consists of 13 residues.

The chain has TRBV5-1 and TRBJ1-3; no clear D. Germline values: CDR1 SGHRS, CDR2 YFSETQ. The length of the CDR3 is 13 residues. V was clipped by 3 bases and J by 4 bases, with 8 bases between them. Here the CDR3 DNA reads TGCGCCAGCAGCTCCACAATCGGAAACACCATATATTTT. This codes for CASSSTIGNTIYF.

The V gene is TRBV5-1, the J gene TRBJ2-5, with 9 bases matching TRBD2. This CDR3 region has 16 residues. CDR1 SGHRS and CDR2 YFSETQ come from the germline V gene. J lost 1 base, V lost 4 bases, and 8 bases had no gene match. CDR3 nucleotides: TGCGCCAGCAGCCGTAGACTAGCGGAACGCCAAGAGACCCAGTACTTC. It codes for CASSRRLAERQETQYF.